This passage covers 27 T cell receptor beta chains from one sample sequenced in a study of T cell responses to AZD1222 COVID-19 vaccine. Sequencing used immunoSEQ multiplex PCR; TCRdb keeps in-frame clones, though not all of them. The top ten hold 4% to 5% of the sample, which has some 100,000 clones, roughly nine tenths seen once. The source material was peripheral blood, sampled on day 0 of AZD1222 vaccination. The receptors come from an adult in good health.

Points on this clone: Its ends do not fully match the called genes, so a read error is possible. The CDR3 reads CASSYSVGGSHF. CDR3 coding DNA: TGTGCCAGCAGTTACTCGGTCGGGGGATCCCACTTC. The chain uses TRBV6-6 and TRBJ2-7; D possibly corresponds to TRBD2 (6 bases). The CDR3 runs 12 residues. Germline V lookup: CDR1 MNHNY, CDR2 SVGAGI (reference sequence).

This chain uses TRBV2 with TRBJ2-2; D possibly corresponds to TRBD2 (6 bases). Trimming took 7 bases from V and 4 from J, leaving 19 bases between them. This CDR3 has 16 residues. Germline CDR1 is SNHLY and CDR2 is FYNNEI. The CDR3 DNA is TGTGCCAGCACCGTGACCGGGACTGGGGCCACCGGGGAGCTGTTTTTT. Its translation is CASTVTGTGATGELFF.

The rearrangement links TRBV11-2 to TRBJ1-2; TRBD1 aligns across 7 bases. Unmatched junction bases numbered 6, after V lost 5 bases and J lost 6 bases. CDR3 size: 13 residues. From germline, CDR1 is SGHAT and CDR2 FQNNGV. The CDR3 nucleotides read TGTGCCAGCAGCACCCGACAGGGTAATGGCTACACCTTC. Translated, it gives CASSTRQGNGYTF. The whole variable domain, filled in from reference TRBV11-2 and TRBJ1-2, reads EAGVAQSPRYKIIEKRQSVAFWCNPISGHATLYWYQQILGQGPKLLIQFQNNGVVDDSQLPKDRFSAERLKGVDSTLKIQPAKLEDSAVYLCASSTRQGNGYTFGSGTRLTVV.

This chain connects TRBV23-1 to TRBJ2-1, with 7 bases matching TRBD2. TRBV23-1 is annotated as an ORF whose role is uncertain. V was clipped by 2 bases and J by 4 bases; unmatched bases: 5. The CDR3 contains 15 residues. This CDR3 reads CASSQGGGVYNEQFF. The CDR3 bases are TGCGCCAGCAGTCAAGGTGGGGGGGTTTACAATGAGCAGTTCTTC.

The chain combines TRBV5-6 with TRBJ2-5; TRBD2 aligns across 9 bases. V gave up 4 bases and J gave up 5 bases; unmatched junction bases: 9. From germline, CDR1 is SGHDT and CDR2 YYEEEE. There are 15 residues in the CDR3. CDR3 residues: CASSTTLAGGETQYF. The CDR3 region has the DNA TGTGCCAGCAGCACCACCCTCGCGGGAGGGGAGACCCAGTACTTC.

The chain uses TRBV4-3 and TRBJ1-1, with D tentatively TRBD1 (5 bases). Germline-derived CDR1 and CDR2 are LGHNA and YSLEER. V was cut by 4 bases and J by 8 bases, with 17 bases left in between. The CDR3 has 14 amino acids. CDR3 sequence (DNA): TGCGCCAGCAGCCGGGAGGGGCCGCCCAGCGAAGCTTTCTTT. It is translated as CASSREGPPSEAFF.

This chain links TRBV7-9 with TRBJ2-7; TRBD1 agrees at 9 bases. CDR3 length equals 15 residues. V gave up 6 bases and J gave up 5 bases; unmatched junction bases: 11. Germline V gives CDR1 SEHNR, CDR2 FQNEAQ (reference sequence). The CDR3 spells CASSFLGQGFHEQYF. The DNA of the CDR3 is TGTGCCAGCAGTTTTCTTGGACAGGGGTTCCACGAGCAGTACTTC.

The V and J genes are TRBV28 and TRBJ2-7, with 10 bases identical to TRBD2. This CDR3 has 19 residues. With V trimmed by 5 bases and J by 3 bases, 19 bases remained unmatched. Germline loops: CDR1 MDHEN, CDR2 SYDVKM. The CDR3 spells CASSTRTSGSPNGNYEQYF. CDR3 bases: TGTGCCAGCAGTACCCGGACTAGCGGTTCGCCAAATGGGAACTACGAGCAGTACTTC.

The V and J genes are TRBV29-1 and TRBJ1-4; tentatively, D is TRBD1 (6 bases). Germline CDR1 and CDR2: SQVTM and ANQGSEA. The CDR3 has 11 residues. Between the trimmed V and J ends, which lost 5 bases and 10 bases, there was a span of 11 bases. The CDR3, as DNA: TGCAGCGTTTTGGGAGGGGGAAAACTGTTTTTT. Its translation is CSVLGGGKLFF.

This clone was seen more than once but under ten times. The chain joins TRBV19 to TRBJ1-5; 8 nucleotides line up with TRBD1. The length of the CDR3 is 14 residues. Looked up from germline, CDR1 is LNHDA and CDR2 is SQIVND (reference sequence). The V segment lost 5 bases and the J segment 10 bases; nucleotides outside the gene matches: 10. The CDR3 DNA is TGTGCCAGTAGTCCCGGACAGGGTGGTACACCCCAGCATTTT. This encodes CASSPGQGGTPQHF.

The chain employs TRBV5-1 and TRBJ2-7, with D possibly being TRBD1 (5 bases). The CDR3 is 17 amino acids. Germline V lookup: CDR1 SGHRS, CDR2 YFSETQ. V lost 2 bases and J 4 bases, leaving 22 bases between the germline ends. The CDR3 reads CASSFSGQLIFDYEQYF. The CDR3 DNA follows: TGCGCCAGCAGCTTCTCCGGACAACTTATTTTTGATTACGAGCAGTACTTC.

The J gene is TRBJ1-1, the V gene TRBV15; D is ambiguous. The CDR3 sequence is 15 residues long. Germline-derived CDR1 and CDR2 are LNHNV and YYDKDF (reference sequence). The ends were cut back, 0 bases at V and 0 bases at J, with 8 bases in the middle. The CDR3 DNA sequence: TGTGCCACCAGCAGAGATGAGGCGATGAACACTGAAGCTTTCTTT. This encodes CATSRDEAMNTEAFF.

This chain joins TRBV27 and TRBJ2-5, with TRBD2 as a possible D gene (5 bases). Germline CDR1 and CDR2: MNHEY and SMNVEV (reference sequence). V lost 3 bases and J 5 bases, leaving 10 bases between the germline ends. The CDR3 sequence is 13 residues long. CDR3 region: CASSFGVGETQYF. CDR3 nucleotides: TGTGCCAGCAGTTTCGGGGTCGGGGAGACCCAGTACTTC.

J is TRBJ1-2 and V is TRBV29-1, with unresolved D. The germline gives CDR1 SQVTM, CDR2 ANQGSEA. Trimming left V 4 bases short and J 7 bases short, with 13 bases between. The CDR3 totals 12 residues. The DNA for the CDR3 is TGCAGCGTTGGATTTGGGGAAGGTGGCTACACCTTC. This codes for CSVGFGEGGYTF.

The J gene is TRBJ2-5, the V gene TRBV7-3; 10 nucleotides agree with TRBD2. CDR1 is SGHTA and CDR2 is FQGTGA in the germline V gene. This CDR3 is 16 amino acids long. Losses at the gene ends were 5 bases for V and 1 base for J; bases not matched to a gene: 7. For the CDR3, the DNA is TGTGCCAGCAGCCTGTCTAGCGGGGGAGGCCAAGAGACCCAGTACTTC. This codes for CASSLSSGGGQETQYF.

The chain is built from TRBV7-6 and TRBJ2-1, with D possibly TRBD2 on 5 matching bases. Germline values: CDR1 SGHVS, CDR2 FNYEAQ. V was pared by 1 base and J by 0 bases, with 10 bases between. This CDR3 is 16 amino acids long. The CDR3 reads CASSLVVASSYNEQFF. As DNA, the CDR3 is TGTGCCAGCAGCTTAGTTGTAGCGAGCTCCTACAATGAGCAGTTCTTC.

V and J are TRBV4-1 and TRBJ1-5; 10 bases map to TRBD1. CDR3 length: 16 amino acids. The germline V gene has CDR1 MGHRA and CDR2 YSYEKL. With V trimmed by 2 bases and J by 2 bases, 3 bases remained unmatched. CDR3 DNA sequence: TGCGCCAGCAGCCAACGCGGGACAGGGGGCAATCAGCCCCAGCATTTT. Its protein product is CASSQRGTGGNQPQHF.

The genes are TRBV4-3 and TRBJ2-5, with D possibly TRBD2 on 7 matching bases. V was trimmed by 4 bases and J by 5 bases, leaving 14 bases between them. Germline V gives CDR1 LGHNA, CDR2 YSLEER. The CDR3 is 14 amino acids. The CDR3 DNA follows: TGCGCCAGCAGCCTTGGCGGGGGCGCCGAGACCCAGTACTTC. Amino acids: CASSLGGGAETQYF.

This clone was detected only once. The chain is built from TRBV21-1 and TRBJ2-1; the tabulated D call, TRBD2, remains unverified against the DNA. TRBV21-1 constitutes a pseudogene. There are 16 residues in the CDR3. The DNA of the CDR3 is TGTGCCAGCAGCCTTCGGACTAGCGGGGGCCTAGAGGAGCAGTTCTTC. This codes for CASSLRTSGGLEEQFF.

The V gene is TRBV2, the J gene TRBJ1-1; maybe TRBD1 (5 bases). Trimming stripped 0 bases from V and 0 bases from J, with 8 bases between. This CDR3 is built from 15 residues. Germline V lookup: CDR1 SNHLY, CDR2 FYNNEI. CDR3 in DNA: TGTGCCAGCAGTGAAGCGGTGACAGTGAACACTGAAGCTTTCTTT. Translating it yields CASSEAVTVNTEAFF.

The CDR3 region is CASSYRDNEQFF. CDR3 DNA: TGTGCCAGCAGCTACAGGGACAATGAGCAGTTCTTC. The chain couples TRBV11-3 to TRBJ2-1; TRBD1 might be the D (6 bases). With 4 bases removed from V and 5 bases from J, the gap between germline ends came to 6 bases. CDR3 length equals 12 residues. Germline V CDR1 and CDR2: SGHNT, YENEEA.

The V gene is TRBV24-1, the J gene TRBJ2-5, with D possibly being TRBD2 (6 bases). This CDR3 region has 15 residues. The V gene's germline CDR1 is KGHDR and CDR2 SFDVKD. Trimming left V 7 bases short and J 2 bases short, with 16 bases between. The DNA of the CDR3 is TGTGCCACCAGCCAGTCGGCGGGGCCTCAAGAGACCCAGTACTTC. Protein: CATSQSAGPQETQYF.

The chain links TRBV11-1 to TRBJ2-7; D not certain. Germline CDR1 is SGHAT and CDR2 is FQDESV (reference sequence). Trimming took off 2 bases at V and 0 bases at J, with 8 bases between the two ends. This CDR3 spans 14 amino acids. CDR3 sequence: CASSLFQSSYEQYF. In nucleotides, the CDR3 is TGTGCCAGCAGCTTATTCCAGAGCTCCTACGAGCAGTACTTC.

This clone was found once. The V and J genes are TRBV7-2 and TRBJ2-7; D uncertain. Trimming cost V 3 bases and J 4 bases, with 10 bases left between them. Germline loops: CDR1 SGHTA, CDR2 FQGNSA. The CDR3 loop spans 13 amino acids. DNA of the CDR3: TGTGCCAGCAGCTTCGGGCTGGGATACGAGCAGTACTTC. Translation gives CASSFGLGYEQYF.

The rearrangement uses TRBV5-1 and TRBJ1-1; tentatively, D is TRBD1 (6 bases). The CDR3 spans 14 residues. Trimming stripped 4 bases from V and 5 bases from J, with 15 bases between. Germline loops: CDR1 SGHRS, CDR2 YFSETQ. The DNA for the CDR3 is TGCGCCAGCAGCCCTGGACAGCTCTCAACTGAAGCTTTCTTT. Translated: CASSPGQLSTEAFF. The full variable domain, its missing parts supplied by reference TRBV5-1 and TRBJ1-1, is KAGVTQTPRYLIKTRGQQVTLSCSPISGHRSVSWYQQTPGQGLQFLFEYFSETQRNKGNFPGRFSGRQFSNSRSEMNVSTLELGDSALYLCASSPGQLSTEAFFGQGTRLTVV.

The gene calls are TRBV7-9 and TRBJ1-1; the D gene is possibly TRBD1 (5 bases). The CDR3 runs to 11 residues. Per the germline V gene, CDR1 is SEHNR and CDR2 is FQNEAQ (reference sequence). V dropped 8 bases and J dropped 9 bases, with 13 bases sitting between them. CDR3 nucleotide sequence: TGTGCCAGCGAAACAGGATCCCAAGCTTTCTTT. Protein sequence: CASETGSQAFF.

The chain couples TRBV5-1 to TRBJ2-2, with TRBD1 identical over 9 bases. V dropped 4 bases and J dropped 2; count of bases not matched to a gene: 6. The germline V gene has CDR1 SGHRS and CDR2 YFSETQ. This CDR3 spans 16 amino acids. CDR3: CASSPRQGGNTGELFF. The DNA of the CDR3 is TGCGCCAGCAGCCCCAGACAGGGGGGTAACACCGGGGAGCTGTTTTTT. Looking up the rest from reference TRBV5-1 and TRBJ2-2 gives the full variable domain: KAGVTQTPRYLIKTRGQQVTLSCSPISGHRSVSWYQQTPGQGLQFLFEYFSETQRNKGNFPGRFSGRQFSNSRSEMNVSTLELGDSALYLCASSPRQGGNTGELFFGEGSRLTVL.